This T cell receptor beta chain appears in the sequencing data of a study of glioma-infiltrating T cells after dendritic cell vaccination (dated by TCRdb to about 2016). Regarding the study in general: The cohort comprised approximately 15 glioblastoma patients from Phase I and II dendritic cell vaccination trials, 9 newly diagnosed and 6 with recurrent disease. To make the vaccine, monocyte-derived dendritic cells were cultured for 6 to 8 days with IL-4 and GM-CSF and then pulsed overnight with autologous tumor lysate. Between the early 2000s and the early 2010s, the patients were given dendritic cell vaccination pulsed with autologous tumor lysate. Each patient got three intradermal injections of the dendritic cell vaccine, spaced at biweekly intervals, in the arm below the axilla. Survival after dendritic cell vaccination was correlated with TCR sequencing metrics such as TIL content and the overlap between tumor and blood repertoires. In glioblastoma patients vaccinated with dendritic cells, deep sequencing of TCR beta CDR3 regions served to measure tumor-infiltrating lymphocyte content and to compare repertoires between tumor and blood. What the authors observed across the whole study: The response model built on TCR overlap across three groups was characterized as speculative, with prospective validation still needed. TCR clonality showed no direct relationship with survival, which suggests that a diverse polyclonal response may be important. After dendritic cell vaccination, a higher estimated pretreatment TIL content predicted longer time to progression and longer overall survival. The cohort was small and heterogeneous, only a few patients had full blood and tumor sets, and even fewer had initial-recurrent tumor pairs.

Using the immunoSEQ assay, TCRB CDR3 regions were amplified from about 1.9 micrograms of genomic DNA, or from all available DNA when less than that was on hand. For multiplex PCR, 60 forward primers for TCR V beta segments and 13 reverse primers for J beta segments were used. Synthetic control templates were spiked into each sample at limiting dilution to estimate reads per starting template. The Illumina HiSeq System generated sequencing reads of 87 bp. The paper's processing steps were these. PCR and sequencing errors were removed by a nearest neighbor algorithm that merged closely related sequences. TCR overlap was defined as the percentage of unique tumor TCR beta sequences that were also present in the same patient's peripheral blood. TCRdb obtained this table from immuneACCESS and retained in-frame rearrangements with V and J assigned. These tables miss some clones; where compared with another copy, unresolved V genes account for less than half of the shortfall, and the remainder is unexplained. The V and J calls and clone size are taken from that table; D and trimming were inferred from the DNA. The sample table holds tens of thousands of clones, of which just under 85% were seen once. The ten largest clonotypes hold approximately 7.8% of the sample.

Selection of patients required sufficient residual fresh-frozen tumor tissue and over two years of available survival data. None of the glioblastoma patients carried an isocitrate dehydrogenase mutation, although molecular status otherwise varied. PBMC were collected before vaccination, two weeks after the third vaccination, and at tumor progression if tumor progression occurred. Genomic DNA was extracted with the Qiagen DNeasy Blood extraction Kit. V loses 3 bases, J loses 2 bases, and the germline ends lie 8 bases apart. The CDR3 sequence holds 14 residues, the cysteine and phenylalanine included. The entry retains the CDR3 DNA only, 42 bases that are in frame from base 1. The germline V gene (reference sequence) supplies CDR1 MNHEY and CDR2 SMNVEV. As concerns this clone: Its antigen target is currently unknown. Base qualities are not recorded, but no much larger clone differs from it by a single base.

Here the chain combines TRBV27 and TRBJ1-3; the D gene cannot be resolved reliably. The source was blood, collected before dendritic cell vaccination. This clonotype was sampled from a human donor with glioblastoma. The DNA reads TGTGCCAGCAGTTTTTTAGGAGCTGGAAACACCATATATTTT. It translates as CASSFLGAGNTIYF.